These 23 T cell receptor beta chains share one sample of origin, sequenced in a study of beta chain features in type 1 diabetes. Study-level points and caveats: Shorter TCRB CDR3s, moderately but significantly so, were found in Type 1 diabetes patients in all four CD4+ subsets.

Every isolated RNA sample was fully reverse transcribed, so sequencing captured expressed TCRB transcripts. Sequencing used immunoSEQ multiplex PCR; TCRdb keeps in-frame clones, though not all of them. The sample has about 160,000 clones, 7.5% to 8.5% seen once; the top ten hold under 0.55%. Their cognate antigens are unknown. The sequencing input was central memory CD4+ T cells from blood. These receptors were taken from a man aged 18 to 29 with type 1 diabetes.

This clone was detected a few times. The CDR3 nucleotides read TGTGCCAGCAGCCCGCTGGGATACGGGAGGGACTACAATGAGCAGTTCTTC. Amino acid sequence: CASSPLGYGRDYNEQFF. The chain uses TRBV5-4 and TRBJ2-1, with TRBD2 identical over 8 bases. The CDR3 totals 17 residues. The J segment lost 3 bases and the V segment lost 4 bases, leaving 12 bases of the junction unmatched. Germline V gene sequence: CDR1 SGHNT, CDR2 YYREEE (reference sequence).

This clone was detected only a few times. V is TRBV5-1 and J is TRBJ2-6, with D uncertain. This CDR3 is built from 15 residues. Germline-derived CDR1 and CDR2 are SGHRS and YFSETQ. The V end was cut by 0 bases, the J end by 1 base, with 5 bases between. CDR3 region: CASSLVDSGANVLTF. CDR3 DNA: TGCGCCAGCAGCTTGGTAGATTCTGGGGCCAACGTCCTGACTTTC.

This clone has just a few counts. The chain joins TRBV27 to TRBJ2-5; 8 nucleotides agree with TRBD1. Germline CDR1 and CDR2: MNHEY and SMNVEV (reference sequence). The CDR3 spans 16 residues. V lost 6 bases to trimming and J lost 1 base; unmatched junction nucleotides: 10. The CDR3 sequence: CASSRQGPPVQETQYF. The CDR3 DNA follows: TGTGCCAGCAGCCGACAGGGGCCGCCGGTCCAAGAGACCCAGTACTTC.

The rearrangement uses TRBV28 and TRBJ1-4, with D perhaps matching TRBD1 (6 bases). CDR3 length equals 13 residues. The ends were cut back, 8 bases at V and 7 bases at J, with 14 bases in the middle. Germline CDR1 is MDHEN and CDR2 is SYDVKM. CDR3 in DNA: TGTGCCAGCTACTCAGGACAGACTGAAAAACTGTTTTTT. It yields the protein CASYSGQTEKLFF.

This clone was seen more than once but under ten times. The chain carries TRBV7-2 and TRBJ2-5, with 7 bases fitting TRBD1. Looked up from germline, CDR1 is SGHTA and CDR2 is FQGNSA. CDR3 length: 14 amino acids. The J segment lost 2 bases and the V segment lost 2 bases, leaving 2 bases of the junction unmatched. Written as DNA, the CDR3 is TGTGCCAGCAGCTTATCAGGGGGACAAGAGACCCAGTACTTC. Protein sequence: CASSLSGGQETQYF.

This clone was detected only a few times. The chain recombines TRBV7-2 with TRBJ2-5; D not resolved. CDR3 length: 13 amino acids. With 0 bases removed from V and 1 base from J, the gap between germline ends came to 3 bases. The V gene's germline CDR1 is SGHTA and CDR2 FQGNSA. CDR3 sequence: CASSLASQETQYF. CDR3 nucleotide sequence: TGTGCCAGCAGCTTAGCCAGCCAAGAGACCCAGTACTTC.

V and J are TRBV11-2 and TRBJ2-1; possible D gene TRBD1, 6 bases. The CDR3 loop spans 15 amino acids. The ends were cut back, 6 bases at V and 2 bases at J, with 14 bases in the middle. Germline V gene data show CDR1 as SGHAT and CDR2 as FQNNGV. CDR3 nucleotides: TGTGCCAGCAGGTCGCAGGGGCATACCTACAATGAGCAGTTCTTC. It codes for CASRSQGHTYNEQFF.

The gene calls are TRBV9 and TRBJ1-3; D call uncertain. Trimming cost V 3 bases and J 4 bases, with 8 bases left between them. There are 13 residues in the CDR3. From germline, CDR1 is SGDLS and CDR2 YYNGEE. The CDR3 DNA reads TGTGCCAGCAGCGCCGACTCAGGAAACACCATATATTTT. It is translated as CASSADSGNTIYF. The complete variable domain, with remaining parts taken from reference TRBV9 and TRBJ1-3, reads DSGVTQTPKHLITATGQRVTLRCSPRSGDLSVYWYQQSLDQGLQFLIQYYNGEERAKGNILERFSAQQFPDLHSELNLSSLELGDSALYFCASSADSGNTIYFGEGSWLTVV.

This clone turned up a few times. The CDR3 sequence: CASSGQGTVKETQYF. The CDR3, as DNA: TGTGCCAGCAGCGGACAGGGTACCGTTAAAGAGACCCAGTACTTC. The chain has TRBV7-9 and TRBJ2-5; 8 nucleotides align to TRBD1. The trim removed 5 bases at V and 3 bases at J, leaving 8 bases unmatched. Germline assignment: CDR1 SEHNR and CDR2 FQNEAQ (reference sequence). CDR3 length equals 15 residues.

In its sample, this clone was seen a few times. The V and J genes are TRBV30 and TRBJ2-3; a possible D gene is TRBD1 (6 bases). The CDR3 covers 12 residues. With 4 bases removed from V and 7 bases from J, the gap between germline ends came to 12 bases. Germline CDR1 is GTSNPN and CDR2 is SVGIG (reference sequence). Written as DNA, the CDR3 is TGTGCCTGGACTACACAGGGACATACGCAGTATTTT. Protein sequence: CAWTTQGHTQYF.

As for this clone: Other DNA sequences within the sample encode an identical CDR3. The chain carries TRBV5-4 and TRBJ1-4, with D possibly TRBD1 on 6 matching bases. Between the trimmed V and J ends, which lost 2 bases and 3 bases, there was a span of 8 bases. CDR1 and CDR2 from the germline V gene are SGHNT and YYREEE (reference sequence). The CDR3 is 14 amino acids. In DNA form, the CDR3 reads TGTGCCAGCAGCTTACAGGGAGCTAATGAAAAACTGTTTTTT. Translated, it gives CASSLQGANEKLFF.

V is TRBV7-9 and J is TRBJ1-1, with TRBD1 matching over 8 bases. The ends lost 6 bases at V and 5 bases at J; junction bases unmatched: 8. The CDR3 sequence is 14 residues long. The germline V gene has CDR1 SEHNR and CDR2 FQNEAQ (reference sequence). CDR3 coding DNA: TGTGCCAGCAGTTCCGGGACAGGAAGGACTGAAGCTTTCTTT. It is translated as CASSSGTGRTEAFF.

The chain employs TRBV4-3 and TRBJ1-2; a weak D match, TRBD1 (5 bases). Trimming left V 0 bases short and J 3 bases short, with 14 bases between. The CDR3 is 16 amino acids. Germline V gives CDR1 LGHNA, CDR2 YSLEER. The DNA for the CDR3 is TGCGCCAGCAGCCAAGATCGATCAGGGCCCTACTATGGCTACACCTTC. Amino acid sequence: CASSQDRSGPYYGYTF.

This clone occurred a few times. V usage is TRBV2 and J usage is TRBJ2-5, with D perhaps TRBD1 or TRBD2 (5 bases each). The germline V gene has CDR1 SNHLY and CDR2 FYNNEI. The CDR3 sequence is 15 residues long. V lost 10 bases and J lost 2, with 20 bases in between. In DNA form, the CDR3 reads TGTGCCACCAGAGGGCAGGGCCTAATTCAAGAGACCCAGTACTTC. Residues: CATRGQGLIQETQYF. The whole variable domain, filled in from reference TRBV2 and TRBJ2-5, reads EPEVTQTPSHQVTQMGQEVILRCVPISNHLYFYWYRQILGQKVEFLVSFYNNEISEKSEIFDDQFSVERPDGSNFTLKIRSTKLEDSAMYFCATRGQGLIQETQYFGPGTRLLVL.

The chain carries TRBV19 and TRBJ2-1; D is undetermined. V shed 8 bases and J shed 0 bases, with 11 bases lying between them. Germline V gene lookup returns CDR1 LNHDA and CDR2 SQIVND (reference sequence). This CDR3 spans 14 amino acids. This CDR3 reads CASRNADSYNEQFF. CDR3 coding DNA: TGTGCCAGTCGCAACGCGGACTCCTACAATGAGCAGTTCTTC.

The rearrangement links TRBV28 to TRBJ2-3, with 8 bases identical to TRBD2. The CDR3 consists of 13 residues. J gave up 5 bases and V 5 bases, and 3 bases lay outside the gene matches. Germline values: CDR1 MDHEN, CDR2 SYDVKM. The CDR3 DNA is TGTGCCAGCAGTCTTCTAGCGGGAGATACGCAGTATTTT. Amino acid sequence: CASSLLAGDTQYF.

The CDR3 DNA reads as TGTGCCAGCAGCCAAGCCCGCGGGAGGACAGATACGCAGTATTTT. As protein: CASSQARGRTDTQYF. This rearrangement joins TRBV14 to TRBJ2-3, with 8 bases that match TRBD2. This CDR3 has 15 residues. Germline assignment: CDR1 SGHDN and CDR2 FVKESK. The junction had 3 bases not matched to a gene; V was cut back by 1 base and J by 3 bases.

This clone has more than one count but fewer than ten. CDR3 amino acids: CSAPGPGAAAFF. DNA of the CDR3: TGCAGCGCCCCCGGGCCGGGAGCGGCCGCTTTCTTT. V and J are TRBV29-1 and TRBJ1-1; D unresolved. With 7 bases removed from V and 11 bases from J, the gap between germline ends came to 20 bases. Germline values: CDR1 SQVTM, CDR2 ANQGSEA. The length of the CDR3 is 12 residues.

CDR3 in DNA: TGTGCCAGCAGGTCCGGACTAGCGGGGGCCTCTGGGGCCAACGTCCTGACTTTC. This encodes CASRSGLAGASGANVLTF. The rearrangement joins TRBV5-4 to TRBJ2-6; 13 bases agree with TRBD2. CDR3 length: 18 residues. V lost 5 bases and J lost 0; bases outside the gene matches: 5. Germline values: CDR1 SGHNT, CDR2 YYREEE (reference sequence).

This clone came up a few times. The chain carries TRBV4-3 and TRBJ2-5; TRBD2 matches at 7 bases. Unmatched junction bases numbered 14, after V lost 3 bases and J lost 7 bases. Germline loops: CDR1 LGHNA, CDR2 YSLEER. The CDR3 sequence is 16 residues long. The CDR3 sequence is CASSQGVWRSGATQYF. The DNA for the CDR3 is TGCGCCAGCAGCCAGGGGGTTTGGCGGAGCGGGGCGACCCAGTACTTC.

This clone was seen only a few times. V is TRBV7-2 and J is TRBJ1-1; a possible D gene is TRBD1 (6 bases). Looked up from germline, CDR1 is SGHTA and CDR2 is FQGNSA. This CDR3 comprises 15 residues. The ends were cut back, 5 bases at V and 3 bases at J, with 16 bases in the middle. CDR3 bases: TGTGCCAGCAGCACAACGGGGGGGCAGCACACTGAAGCTTTCTTT. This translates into CASSTTGGQHTEAFF.

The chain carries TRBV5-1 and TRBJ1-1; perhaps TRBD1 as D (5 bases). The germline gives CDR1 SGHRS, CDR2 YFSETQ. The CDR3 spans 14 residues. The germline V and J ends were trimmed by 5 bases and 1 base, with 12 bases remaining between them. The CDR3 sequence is CASSLGHPNTEAFF. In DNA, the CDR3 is TGCGCCAGCAGTCTCGGACACCCGAACACTGAAGCTTTCTTT.

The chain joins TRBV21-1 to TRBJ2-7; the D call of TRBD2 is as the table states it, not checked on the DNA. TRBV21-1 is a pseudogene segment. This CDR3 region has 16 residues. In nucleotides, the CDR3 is TGTGCCAGCAGCTCTCGACTAGCGGGACGACTCTACGAGCAGTACTTC. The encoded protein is CASSSRLAGRLYEQYF.